This T cell receptor (beta chain) came from a study of blood T cell repertoires in COVID-19 (dated by TCRdb to between 2020 and 2021). Turning to the overall study: Collaborator samples came from the United States, Italy and Spain and covered acute and convalescent phases of COVID-19. Deeply sampled blood TCRbeta repertoires from subjects exposed to, actively infected with, or recovered from COVID-19 were included in the dataset. Samples came from the ongoing ImmuneRACE study (first 160 participants) plus 1,254 subjects from 6 global collaborators. Where HLA class I and class II types were available, the types were taken from metadata supplied by the sample provider, not from assay-based typing. A de-identified subject ID, COVID-19 status, age in years and sex were almost always included in the sample metadata. The prospective study material was composed of cDNA or gDNA derived from T cells, B-cell-depleted T cells, or PBMCs. The repertoires were made available in a free public database intended to serve as a resource for research on the immune response to SARS-CoV-2.

TCRbeta CDR3 regions were amplified from genomic DNA by means of the immunoSEQ Assay, a bias-controlled multiplex PCR. Processing in the source paper ran as follows. The number of nucleated cells in each sample was estimated from the amplification of reference gene primers within the assay. To quantify the absolute abundance of each unique TCRbeta CDR3 rearrangement, sequence reads were collapsed and filtered. For each sample, productive Simpson clonality was calculated as the square root of Simpson's diversity index over productive rearrangements. TCRdb stores this immuneACCESS table with in-frame sequences only. Part of the clones is absent; in the studies checked, under half of the shortfall reflects unresolved V genes, and no reason is known for the rest. Clonal size and the V and J genes are those of that table, whereas D and trimming came from the DNA. The table for this sample lists approximately 100,000 clones; approximately 91% of them were counted only once. The ten largest account for around a sixth of the sample.

Points the paper makes about the study in general: The amount of clinical and demographic metadata varied by source and participant and was provided uncurated.

A remark on this clone: Its antigen remains undetermined. Base qualities are not at hand, and no much larger clone is one base apart.

Compared with germline, V lacks 3 bases and J lacks 13 bases; bases without a gene match: 9. Counted from cysteine to phenylalanine, this CDR3 has 13 amino acids. Of all the DNA, just the CDR3 is kept, 39 bases in frame from base 1. Whole blood was collected in K2EDTA tubes by collaborating institutions according to the institutions' own protocols. For TCRbeta analysis, collaborators shipped samples in one of three forms: frozen whole blood, isolated PBMCs, or DNA extracted from either of those sample types. The receptor was isolated from a man aged 50 or older with acute or convalescent COVID-19. The rearranged chain carries TRBV12-3 or TRBV12-4 and TRBJ2-1; 7 nucleotides in the junction match TRBD1. Sequencing input: peripheral blood. The sequenced DNA: TGTGCCAGCAGTTTCCCACCGGGACAGCTTCAGTTCTTC. Its protein is CASSFPPGQLQFF.